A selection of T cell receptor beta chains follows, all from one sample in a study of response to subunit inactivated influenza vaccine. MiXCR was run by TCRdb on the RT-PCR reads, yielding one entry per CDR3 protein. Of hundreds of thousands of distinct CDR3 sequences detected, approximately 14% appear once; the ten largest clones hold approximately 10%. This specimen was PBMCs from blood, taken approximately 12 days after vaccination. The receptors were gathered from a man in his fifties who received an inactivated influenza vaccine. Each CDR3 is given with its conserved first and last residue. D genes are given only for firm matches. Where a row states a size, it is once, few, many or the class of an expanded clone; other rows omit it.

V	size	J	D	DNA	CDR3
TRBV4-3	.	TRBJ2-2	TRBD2	TGCGCCAGCACAAATGCTCCGGGAGGGCAGGTCGGGGAGCTGTTTTTT	CASTNAPGGQVGELFF
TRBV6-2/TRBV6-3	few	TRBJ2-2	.	TGTGCCAGCAGAGGTCAGACGAGGCTGTTTTTT	CASRGQTRLFF
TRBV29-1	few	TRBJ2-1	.	TGCAGCGGCGGGATAGGGGTTATCTACAATGAGCAGTTCTTC	CSGGIGVIYNEQFF
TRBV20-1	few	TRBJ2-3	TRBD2	TGCAGTGCTAGGGCGGCTAGCGGGCCCTCAGATACGCAGTATTTT	CSARAASGPSDTQYF
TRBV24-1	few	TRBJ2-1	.	TGTGCCACCAGCCTTTCTAGCGAAAATGAGCAGTTCTTC	CATSLSSENEQFF
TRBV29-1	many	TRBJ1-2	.	TGCAGCGTTGCAGGCCGGCAAGCTAACTATGGCTACACCTTC	CSVAGRQANYGYTF
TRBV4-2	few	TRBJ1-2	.	TGTGCCAGCAGCCAAGATGAAAACGATGGCTACACCTTC	CASSQDENDGYTF
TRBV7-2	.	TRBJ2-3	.	TGTGCCAGCAACCCAGTTTTCACAGATACGCAGTATTTT	CASNPVFTDTQYF
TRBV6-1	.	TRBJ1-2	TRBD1	TGTGCCAGCAGTCCTATAAGACAGGGGGACGGCTACACCTTC	CASSPIRQGDGYTF
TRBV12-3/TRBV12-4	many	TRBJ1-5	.	TGTGCCAGCAGCCTCGGACAGTACGATAGCAATCAGCCCCAGCATTTT	CASSLGQYDSNQPQHF
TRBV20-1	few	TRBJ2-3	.	TGCAGTGCTAGCCTAAATACGCAGTATTTT	CSASLNTQYF
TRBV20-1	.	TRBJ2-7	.	TGCATGGCCGGGGCCTACGAGCAGTACTTC	CMAGAYEQYF
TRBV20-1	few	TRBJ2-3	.	TGCAGTGCCTTCCACACAGATACGCAGTATTTT	CSAFHTDTQYF
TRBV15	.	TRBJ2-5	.	TGTGCCACCAGTCCGGGTCGGGGACAAAGGGCCCAGTACTTC	CATSPGRGQRAQYF
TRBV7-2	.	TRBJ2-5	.	TGTGCCAGCAGCTGGGATTTGGGTAGGGAGACCCAGTACTTC	CASSWDLGRETQYF
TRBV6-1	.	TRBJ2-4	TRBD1	TGTGCCAGCAGAGGGACAGACTTAGCCAAAAACATTCAGTACTTC	CASRGTDLAKNIQYF
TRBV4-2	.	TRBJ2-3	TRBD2	TGTGCCAGCAGCCAAGCTCTTACTAGCGGGGCCGGTCTGGGGTCCAGAGATACGCAGTATTTT	CASSQALTSGAGLGSRDTQYF
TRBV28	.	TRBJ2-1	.	TGTGCCAGCAGTTTATTTGGGACAAGCTCCTACAATGAGCAGTTCTTC	CASSLFGTSSYNEQFF
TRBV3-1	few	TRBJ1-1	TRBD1	TGTGCCAGCAGCCAAACGACAGGGGTTGAAGCTTTCTTT	CASSQTTGVEAFF
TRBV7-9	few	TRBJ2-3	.	TGTGCCAGCAGCTCGACGACAGTAGCTAAGGTAGATACGCAGTATTTT	CASSSTTVAKVDTQYF
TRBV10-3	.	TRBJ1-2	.	TGTGCCATCAGTGAGGGGAGGACAGTCTATGGCTACACCTTC	CAISEGRTVYGYTF
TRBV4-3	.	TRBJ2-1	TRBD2	TGCGCCAGCAGCCAAATAGCGGGGGACAACAATGAGCAGTTCTTC	CASSQIAGDNNEQFF
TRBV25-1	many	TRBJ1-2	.	TGTGCCAGCAGTGAAACAGGGCTTAACTATGGCTACACCTTC	CASSETGLNYGYTF
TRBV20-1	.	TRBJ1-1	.	TGCACCCCGGAACGGGTACTTACGAACACTGAAGCTTTCTTT	CTPERVLTNTEAFF
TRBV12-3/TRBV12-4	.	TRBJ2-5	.	TGTGCCAGCAGTTTAAGGGGGGGAGGCCTCCAAGAGACCCAGTACTTC	CASSLRGGGLQETQYF
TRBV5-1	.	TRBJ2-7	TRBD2	TGCGCCAGCAGCTTGTTGGGACTAGCGGCCAACGAGCAGTACTTC	CASSLLGLAANEQYF
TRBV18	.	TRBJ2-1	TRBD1	TGTGCCAGCTCCACGGACAGGGGGCGAGAAGAGCAGTTCTTC	CASSTDRGREEQFF
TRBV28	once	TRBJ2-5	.	TGTGCCACCCTTAGGGCAGCTCTTCAAGAGACCCAGTACTTC	CATLRAALQETQYF
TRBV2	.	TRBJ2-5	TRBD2	TGTACCATCAGATCCCACTCCGGGACTAGCGGGCCCCAAGAGACCCAGTACTTC	CTIRSHSGTSGPQETQYF
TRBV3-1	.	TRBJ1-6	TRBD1	TGTGCCAGCCGCGCACGGGACAGACTAAATTCACCCCTCCACTTT	CASRARDRLNSPLHF
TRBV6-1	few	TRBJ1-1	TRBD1	TGTGCCAGCAGAACCCGGGGACAGATGAACACTGAAGCTTTCTTT	CASRTRGQMNTEAFF
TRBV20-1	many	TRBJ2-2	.	TGCAGTGCTAGAGAGCAGCTCTCAAGAACCGGGGAGCTGTTTTTT	CSAREQLSRTGELFF